This record concerns one T cell receptor beta chain sequence. CDR1 and CDR2 from the germline V gene are SQVTM and ANQGSEA. This CDR3 is 15 amino acids long. Losses at the gene ends were 8 bases for V and 3 bases for J; bases not matched to a gene: 11. The source of the sample is a study of T cells after yellow fever vaccination. TCRdb recomputed calls from the 5' RACE reads with MiXCR, one row per CDR3 protein. The table shows some 220,000 distinct CDR3 sequences, with about 3% occurring only once. The chain joins TRBV29-1 to TRBJ2-3; 10 positions agree with TRBD2. This TCR came from a man in his late teens or twenties who received the YFV17D yellow fever vaccine. Sequenced here: CD4+ T cells sorted from PBMCs, sampled 10 days after the yellow fever booster vaccination. CDR3 nucleotide sequence: TGCAGCACAACGGACAGCGGGGGGGCGACAGATACGCAGTATTTT. Amino acid sequence: CSTTDSGGATDTQYF.